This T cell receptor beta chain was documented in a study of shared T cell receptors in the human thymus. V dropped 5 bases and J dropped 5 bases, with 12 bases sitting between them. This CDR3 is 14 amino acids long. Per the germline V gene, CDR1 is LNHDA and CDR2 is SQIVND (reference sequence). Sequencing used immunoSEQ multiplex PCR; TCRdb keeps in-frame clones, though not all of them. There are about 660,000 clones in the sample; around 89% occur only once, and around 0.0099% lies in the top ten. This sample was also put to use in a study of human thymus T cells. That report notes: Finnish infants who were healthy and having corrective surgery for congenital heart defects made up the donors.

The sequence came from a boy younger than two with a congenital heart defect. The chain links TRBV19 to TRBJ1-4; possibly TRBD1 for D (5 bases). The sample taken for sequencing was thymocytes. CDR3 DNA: TGTGCCAGTAGTCAGGGAGGGGAGAATGAAAAACTGTTTTTT. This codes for CASSQGGENEKLFF.